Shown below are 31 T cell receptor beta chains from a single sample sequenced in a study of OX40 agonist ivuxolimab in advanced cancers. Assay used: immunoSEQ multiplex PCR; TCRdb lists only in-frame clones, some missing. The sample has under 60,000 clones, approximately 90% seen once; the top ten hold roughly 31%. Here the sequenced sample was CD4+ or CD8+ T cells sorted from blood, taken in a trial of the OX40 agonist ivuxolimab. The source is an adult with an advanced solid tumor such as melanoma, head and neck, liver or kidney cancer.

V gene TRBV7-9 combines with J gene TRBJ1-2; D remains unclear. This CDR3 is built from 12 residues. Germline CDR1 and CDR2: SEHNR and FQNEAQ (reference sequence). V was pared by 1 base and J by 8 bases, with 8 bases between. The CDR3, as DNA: TGTGCCAGCAGCTTAGGGACGAAAGGCTACACCTTC. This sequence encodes CASSLGTKGYTF.

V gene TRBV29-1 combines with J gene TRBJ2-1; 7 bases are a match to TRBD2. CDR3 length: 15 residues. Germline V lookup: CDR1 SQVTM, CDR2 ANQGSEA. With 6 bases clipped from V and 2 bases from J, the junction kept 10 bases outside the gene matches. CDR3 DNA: TGCAGCGTCTTTGTCGGGGGAGGGACCTACAATGAGCAGTTCTTC. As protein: CSVFVGGGTYNEQFF.

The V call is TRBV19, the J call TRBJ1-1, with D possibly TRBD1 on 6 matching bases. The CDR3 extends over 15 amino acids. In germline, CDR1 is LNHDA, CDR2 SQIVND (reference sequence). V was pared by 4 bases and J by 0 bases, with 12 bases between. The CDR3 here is CASSRGTRMNTEAFF. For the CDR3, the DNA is TGTGCCAGTAGTAGGGGGACAAGAATGAACACTGAAGCTTTCTTT.

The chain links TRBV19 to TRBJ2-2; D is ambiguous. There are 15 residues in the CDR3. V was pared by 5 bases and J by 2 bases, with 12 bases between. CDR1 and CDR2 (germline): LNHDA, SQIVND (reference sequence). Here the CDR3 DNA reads TGTGCCAGTAGTTTATGGTTAGGAAACACCGGGGAGCTGTTTTTT. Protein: CASSLWLGNTGELFF.

The DNA for the CDR3 is TGTGCCAGCCATGGGGGGTTTCAGGACGAGCAGTACTTC. Its protein product is CASHGGFQDEQYF. The chain carries TRBV2 and TRBJ2-7; D perhaps matches TRBD2 (6 bases). CDR1 and CDR2 from the germline V gene are SNHLY and FYNNEI. V shed 8 bases and J shed 5 bases, with 16 bases lying between them. This CDR3 is 13 amino acids long.

Here the CDR3 DNA reads TGTGCCAGCAGTCCTCGACAGCTGAACACTGAAGCTTTCTTT. Translated, it gives CASSPRQLNTEAFF. J is TRBJ1-1 and V is TRBV2; the D gene is possibly TRBD1 (5 bases). Germline CDR1 SNHLY, CDR2 FYNNEI. Trimming took 5 bases from V and 0 from J, leaving 10 bases between them. The CDR3 is 14 residues long.

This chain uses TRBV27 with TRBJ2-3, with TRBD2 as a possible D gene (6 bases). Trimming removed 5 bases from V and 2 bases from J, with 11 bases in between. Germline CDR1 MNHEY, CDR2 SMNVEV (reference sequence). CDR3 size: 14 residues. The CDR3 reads CASSTTGVTDTQYF. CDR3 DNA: TGTGCCAGCAGTACCACGGGAGTCACAGATACGCAGTATTTT.

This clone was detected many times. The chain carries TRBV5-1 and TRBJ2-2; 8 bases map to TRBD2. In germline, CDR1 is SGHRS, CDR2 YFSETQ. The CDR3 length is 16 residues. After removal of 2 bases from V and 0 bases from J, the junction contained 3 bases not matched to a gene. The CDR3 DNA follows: TGCGCCAGCAGCTTAGCGGGGGAGACGAACACCGGGGAGCTGTTTTTT. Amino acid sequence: CASSLAGETNTGELFF. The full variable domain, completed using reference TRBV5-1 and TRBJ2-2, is KAGVTQTPRYLIKTRGQQVTLSCSPISGHRSVSWYQQTPGQGLQFLFEYFSETQRNKGNFPGRFSGRQFSNSRSEMNVSTLELGDSALYLCASSLAGETNTGELFFGEGSRLTVL.

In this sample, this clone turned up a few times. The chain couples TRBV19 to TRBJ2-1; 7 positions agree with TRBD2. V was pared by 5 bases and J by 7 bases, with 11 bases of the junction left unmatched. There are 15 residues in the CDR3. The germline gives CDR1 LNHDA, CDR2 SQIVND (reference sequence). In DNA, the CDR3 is TGTGCCAGTAGTGATTGGGCGGGAGCGGGGAATGAGCAGTTCTTC. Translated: CASSDWAGAGNEQFF.

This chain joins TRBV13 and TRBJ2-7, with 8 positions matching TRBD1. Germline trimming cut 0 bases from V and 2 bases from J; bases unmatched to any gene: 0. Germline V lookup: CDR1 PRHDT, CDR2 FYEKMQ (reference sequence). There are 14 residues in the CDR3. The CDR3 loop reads CASSLGQGAYEQYF. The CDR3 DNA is TGTGCCAGCAGCTTAGGACAGGGGGCCTACGAGCAGTACTTC.

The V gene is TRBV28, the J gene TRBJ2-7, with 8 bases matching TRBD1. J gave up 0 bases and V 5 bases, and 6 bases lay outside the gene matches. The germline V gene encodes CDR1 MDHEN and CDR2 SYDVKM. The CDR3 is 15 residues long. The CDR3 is CASSGGQGYSYEQYF. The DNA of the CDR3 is TGTGCCAGCAGTGGCGGACAGGGTTACTCCTACGAGCAGTACTTC.

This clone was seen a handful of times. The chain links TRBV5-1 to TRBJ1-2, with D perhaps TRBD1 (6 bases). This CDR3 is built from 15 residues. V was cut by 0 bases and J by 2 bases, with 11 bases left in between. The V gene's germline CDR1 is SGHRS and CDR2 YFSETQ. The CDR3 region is CASSLVGGLNYGYTF. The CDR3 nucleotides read TGCGCCAGCAGCTTGGTAGGGGGGTTGAACTATGGCTACACCTTC.

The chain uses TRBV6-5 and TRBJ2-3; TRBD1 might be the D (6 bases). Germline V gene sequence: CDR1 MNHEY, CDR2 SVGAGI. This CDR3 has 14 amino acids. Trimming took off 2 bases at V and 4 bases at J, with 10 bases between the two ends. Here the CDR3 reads CASSYLGAADTQYF. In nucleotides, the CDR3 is TGTGCCAGCAGTTACCTGGGGGCTGCAGATACGCAGTATTTT.

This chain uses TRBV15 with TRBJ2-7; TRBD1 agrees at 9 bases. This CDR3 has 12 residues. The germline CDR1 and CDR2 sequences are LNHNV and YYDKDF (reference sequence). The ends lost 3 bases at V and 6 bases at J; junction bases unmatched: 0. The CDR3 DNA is TGTGCCACCAGCAGGACAGGGGGCGAGCAGTACTTC. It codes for CATSRTGGEQYF.

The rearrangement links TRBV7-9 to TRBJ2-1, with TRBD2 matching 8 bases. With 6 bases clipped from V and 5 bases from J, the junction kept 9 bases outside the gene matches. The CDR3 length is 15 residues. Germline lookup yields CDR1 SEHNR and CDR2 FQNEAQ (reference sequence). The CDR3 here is CASSLGGGTNNEQFF. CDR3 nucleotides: TGTGCCAGCAGTCTGGGCGGGGGGACCAACAATGAGCAGTTCTTC.

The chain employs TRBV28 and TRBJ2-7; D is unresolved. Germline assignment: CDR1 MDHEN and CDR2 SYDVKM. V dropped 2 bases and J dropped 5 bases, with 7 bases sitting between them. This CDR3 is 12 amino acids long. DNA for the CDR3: TGTGCCAGCAGTTTAGCGAGCAACGAGCAGTACTTC. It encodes CASSLASNEQYF.

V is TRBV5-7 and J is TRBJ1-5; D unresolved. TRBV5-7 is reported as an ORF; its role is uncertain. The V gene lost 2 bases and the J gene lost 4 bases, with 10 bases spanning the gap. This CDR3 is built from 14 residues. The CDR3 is CASSLGRPNQPQHF. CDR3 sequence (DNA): TGTGCCAGCAGCTTAGGACGACCGAATCAGCCCCAGCATTTT.

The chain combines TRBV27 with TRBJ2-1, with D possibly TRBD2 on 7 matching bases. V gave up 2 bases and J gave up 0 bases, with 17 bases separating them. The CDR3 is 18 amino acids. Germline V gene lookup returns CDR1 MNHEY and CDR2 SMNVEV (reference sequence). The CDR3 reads CASSLVGGDTNSYNEQFF. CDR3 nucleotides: TGTGCCAGCAGTTTAGTGGGGGGGGACACCAACTCCTACAATGAGCAGTTCTTC.

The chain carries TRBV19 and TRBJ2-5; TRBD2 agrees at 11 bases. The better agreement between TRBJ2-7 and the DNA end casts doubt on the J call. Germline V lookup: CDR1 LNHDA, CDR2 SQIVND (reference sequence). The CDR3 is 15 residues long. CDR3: CASSTRLAGSYEQYF. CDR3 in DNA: TGTGCCAGTAGTACCCGACTAGCGGGGAGCTACGAGCAGTACTTC.

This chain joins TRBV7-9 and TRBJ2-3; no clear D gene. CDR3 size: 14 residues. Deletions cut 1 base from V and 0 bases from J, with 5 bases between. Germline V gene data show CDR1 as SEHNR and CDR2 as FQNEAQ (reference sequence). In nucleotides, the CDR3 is TGTGCCAGCAGCTTAGTAGGTAGCACAGATACGCAGTATTTT. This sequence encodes CASSLVGSTDTQYF.

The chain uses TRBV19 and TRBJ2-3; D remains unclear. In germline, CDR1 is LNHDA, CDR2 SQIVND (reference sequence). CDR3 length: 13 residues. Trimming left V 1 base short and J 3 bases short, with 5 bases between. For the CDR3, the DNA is TGTGCCAGTAGTATAGTGGCGACAGATACGCAGTATTTT. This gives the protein CASSIVATDTQYF.

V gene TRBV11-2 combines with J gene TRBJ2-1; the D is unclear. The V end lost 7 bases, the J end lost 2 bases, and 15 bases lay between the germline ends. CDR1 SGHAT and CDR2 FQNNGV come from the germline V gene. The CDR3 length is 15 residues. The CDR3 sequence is CASKGNRAAYNEQFF. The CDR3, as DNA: TGTGCCAGCAAAGGTAATCGGGCCGCCTACAATGAGCAGTTCTTC.

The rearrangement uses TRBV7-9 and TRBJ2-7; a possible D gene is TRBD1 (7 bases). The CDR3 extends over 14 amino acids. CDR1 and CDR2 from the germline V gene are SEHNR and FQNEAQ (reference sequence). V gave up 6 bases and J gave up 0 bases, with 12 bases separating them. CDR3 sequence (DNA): TGTGCCAGCAGGGCGGGACAGAGCTCCTACGAGCAGTACTTC. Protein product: CASRAGQSSYEQYF.

CDR3 amino acids: CASSFPSGGLSTDTQYF. CDR3 sequence (DNA): TGTGCCAGCAGCTTCCCTAGCGGGGGCCTTAGCACAGATACGCAGTATTTT. The chain has TRBV13 and TRBJ2-3; 10 bases agree with TRBD2. The CDR3 sequence is 17 residues long. V was pared by 3 bases and J by 0 bases, with 6 bases of the junction left unmatched. Germline V gene data show CDR1 as PRHDT and CDR2 as FYEKMQ (reference sequence).

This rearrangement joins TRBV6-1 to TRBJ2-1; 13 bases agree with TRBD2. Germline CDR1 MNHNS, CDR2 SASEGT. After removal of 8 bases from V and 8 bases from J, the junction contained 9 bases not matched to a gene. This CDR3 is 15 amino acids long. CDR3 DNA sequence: TGTGCCAGCCTCCTAACTAGCGGGGGGGTTCATGAGCAGTTCTTC. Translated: CASLLTSGGVHEQFF.

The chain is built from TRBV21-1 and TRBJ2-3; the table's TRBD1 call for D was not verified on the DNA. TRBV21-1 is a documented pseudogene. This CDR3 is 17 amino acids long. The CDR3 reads CASSKLRGNQTTDTQYF. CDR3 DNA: TGTGCCAGCAGCAAATTAAGGGGTAACCAGACCACAGATACGCAGTATTTT.

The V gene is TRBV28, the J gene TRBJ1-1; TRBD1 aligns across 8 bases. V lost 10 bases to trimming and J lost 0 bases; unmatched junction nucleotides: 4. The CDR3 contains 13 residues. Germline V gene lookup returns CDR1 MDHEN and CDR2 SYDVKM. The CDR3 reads CAIAGGMNTEAFF. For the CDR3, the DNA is TGTGCCATAGCAGGGGGCATGAACACTGAAGCTTTCTTT. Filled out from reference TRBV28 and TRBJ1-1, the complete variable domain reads DVKVTQSSRYLVKRTGEKVFLECVQDMDHENMFWYRQDPGLGLRLIYFSYDVKMKEKGDIPEGYSVSREKKERFSLILESASTNQTSMYLCAIAGGMNTEAFFGQGTRLTVV.

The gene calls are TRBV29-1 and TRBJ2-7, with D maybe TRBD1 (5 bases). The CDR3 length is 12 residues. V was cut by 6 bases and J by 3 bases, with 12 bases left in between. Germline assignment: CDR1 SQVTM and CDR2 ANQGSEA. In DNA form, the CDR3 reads TGCAGCGTAATAAGTCAGGGCTACGAGCAGTACTTC. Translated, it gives CSVISQGYEQYF.

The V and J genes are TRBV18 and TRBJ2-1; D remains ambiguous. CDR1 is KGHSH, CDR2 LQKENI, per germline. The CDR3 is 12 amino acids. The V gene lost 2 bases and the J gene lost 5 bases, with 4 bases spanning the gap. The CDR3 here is CASSPDDNEQFF. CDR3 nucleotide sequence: TGTGCCAGCTCACCAGATGACAATGAGCAGTTCTTC.

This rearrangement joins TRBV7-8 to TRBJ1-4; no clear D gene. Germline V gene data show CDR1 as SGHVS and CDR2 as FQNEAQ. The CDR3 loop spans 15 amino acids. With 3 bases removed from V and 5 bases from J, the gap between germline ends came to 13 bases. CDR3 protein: CASSFSSLLNEKLFF. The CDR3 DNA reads TGTGCCAGCAGCTTTTCAAGCCTCCTAAATGAAAAACTGTTTTTT.

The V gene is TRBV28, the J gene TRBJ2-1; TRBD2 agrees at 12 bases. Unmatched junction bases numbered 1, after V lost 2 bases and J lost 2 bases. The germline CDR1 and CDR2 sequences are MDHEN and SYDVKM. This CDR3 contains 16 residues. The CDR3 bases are TGTGCCAGCAGTTTACTAGCGGGAGGGGCCTACAATGAGCAGTTCTTC. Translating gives CASSLLAGGAYNEQFF.